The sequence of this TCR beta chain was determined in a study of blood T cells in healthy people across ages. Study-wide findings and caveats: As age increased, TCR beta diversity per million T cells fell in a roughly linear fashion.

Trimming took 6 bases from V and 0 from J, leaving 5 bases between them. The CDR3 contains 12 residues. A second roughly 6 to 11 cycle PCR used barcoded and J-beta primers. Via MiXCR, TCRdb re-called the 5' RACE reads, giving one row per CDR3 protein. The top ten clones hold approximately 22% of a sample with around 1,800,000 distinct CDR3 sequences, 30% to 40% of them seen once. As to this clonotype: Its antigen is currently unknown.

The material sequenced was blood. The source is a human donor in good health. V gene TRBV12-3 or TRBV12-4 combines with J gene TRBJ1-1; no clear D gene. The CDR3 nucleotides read TGTGCCAGCAGAAATCTGAACACTGAAGCTTTCTTT. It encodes CASRNLNTEAFF.